This T cell receptor (beta chain) emerged from a study of CD8 T cells in Susac syndrome. High-throughput TCR beta sequencing covered peripheral CD8+ and CD4+ T cells. Reverse transcription of about 0.5 to 1 ug RNA used random hexamers. Across 54 Vbeta and 13 Jbeta, immunoSEQ multiplex PCR amplified TCR beta CDR3. Via MiXCR, TCRdb re-called the immunoSEQ multiplex PCR reads, giving one row per CDR3 protein. The top ten hold around 0.18% of the sample, which has fewer than 350,000 distinct CDR3 sequences, around 89% seen once. CDR3 length: 15 residues. The V and J ends lost 4 bases and 0 bases, in that order; junction bases with no gene match: 6. The germline V gene encodes CDR1 SGDLS and CDR2 YYNGEE.

This receptor was identified in a human donor with multiple sclerosis. The sequencing sample was made of CD8+ T cells from PBMCs. The rearrangement links TRBV9 to TRBJ2-5; 7 bases are shared with TRBD1. The CDR3 sequence is CASSSTTGNQETQYF. CDR3 bases: TGTGCCAGCAGCTCAACGACAGGGAACCAAGAGACCCAGTACTTC.